The clone carrying this T cell receptor beta chain came up many times. The source of the sample is a study of spatial heterogeneity in lung cancer. Time point defined: sample taken at primary tumor resection. Whole RNA obtained from tumor, nontumor lung or frozen PBMC underwent sequencing without sorting. Germline V lookup: CDR1 DFQATT, CDR2 SNEGSKA (reference sequence). V shed 0 bases, J shed 2 bases, and the junction held 4 bases outside the gene matches. CDR3 length equals 18 residues. TCRdb re-called the 5' RACE reads with MiXCR, one entry per CDR3 protein. The profile shows 3,000 to 4,000 distinct CDR3 sequences, 7% of them singletons.

The sample consisted of normal lung tissue next to the tumor, taken at surgery. The chain recombines TRBV20-1 with TRBJ2-1, with 16 positions matching TRBD2. The origin of this receptor is a male donor with early-stage non-small cell lung cancer. CDR3 in amino acids: CSARDEGTSGGAYNEQFF. The CDR3 bases are TGCAGTGCTAGAGATGAAGGGACTAGCGGGGGGGCCTACAATGAGCAGTTCTTC.